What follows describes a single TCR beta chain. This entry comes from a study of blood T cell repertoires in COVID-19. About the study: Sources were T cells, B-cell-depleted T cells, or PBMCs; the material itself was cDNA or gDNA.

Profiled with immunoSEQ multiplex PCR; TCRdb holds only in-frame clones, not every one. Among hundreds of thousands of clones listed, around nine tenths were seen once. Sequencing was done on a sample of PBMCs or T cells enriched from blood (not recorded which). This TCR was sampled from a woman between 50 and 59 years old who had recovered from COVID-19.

The chain's CDR3 is CASNRDRATGELFF. In nucleotides, the CDR3 is TGTGCCAGCAACAGGGACAGGGCGACCGGGGAGCTGTTTTTT. This chain connects TRBV2 to TRBJ2-2; 9 bases map to TRBD1. Germline V gene data show CDR1 as SNHLY and CDR2 as FYNNEI. Trimming took 7 bases from V and 5 from J; bases not matched to a gene: 5. This CDR3 is built from 14 residues.